The clone carrying this TCR beta chain was found a few times. This entry belongs to a study of T-cell memory formation after mild COVID-19. TCRdb fed the 5' RACE reads into MiXCR, producing one record per CDR3 protein. Counted here are around 36,000 distinct CDR3 sequences, about an eighth occurring once; the ten biggest clones make up over 25%. The clonotype comes from a man between 18 and 35 years old who had mild COVID-19 (a few samples of this study predate the infection). Cell type and time point are not known. The sample was PBMCs or a T cell subset sorted from them (not recorded which).

The CDR3 nucleotides read TGCAGTGCTCCTAGCGGGGGGGCCTCAGATACGCAGTATTTT. This gives the protein CSAPSGGASDTQYF. This sequence joins TRBV20-1 and TRBJ2-3, with 12 bases fitting TRBD2. Per the germline V gene, CDR1 is DFQATT and CDR2 is SNEGSKA (reference sequence). This CDR3 is built from 14 residues. J gave up 4 bases and V 5 bases, and 4 bases lay outside the gene matches.